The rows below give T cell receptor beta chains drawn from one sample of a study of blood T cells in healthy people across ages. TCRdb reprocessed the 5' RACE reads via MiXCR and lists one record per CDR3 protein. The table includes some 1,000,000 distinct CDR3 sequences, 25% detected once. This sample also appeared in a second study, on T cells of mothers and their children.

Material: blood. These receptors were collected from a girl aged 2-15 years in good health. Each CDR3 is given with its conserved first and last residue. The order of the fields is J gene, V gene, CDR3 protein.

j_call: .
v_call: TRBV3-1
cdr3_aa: CASSQDGLAGVGYEQFF

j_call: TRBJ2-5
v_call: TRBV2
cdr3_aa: CASSAPGKETQYF

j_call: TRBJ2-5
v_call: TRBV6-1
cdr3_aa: CASRSLRTGQGTQYF

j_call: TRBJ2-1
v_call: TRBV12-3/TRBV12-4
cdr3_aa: CASSQSRGFTSGGEQFF

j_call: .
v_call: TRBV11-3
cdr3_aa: CASSPSTGATSPYEQYF

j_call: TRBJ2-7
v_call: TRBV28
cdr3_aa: CACGSRYEQYF

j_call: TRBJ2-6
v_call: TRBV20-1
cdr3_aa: CSASPTGGTSGANVLTF

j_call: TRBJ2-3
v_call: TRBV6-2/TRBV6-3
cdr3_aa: CASSYPIEAPDRDDTQYF

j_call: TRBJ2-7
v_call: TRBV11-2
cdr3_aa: CAGSSRGRQYF

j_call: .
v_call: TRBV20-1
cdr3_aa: CSAEGTGSYEQYF

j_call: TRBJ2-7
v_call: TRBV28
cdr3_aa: CASRMTGGYYEQYF

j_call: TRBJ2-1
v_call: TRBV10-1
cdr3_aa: CASSDGSGTLDEQFF

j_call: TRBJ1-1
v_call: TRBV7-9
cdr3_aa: CASSQGTRTEAFF

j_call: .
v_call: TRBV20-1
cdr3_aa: CSATIEDRSAYEQYF

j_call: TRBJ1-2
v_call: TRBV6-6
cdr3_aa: CASSYREEGYGYTF

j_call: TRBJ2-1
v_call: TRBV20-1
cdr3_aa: CSARWLHNEQFF

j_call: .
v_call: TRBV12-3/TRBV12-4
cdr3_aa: CASTPTGGVWNEQFF

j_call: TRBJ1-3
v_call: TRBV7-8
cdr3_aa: CASSEQNGNTIYF

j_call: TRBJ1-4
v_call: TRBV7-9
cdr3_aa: CASSAWGIDGEKLFF

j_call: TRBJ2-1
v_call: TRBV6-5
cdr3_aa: CASSTYGGGNEQFF

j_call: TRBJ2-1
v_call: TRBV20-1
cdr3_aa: CSARASGGPSYNEQFF

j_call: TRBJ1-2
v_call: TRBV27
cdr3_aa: CASSLRQGFYGYTF

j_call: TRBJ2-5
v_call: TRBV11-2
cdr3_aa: CASSLDPRTGRETQYF

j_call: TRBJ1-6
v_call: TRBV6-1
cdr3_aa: CASSASNSPLHF

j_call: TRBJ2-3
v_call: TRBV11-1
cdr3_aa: CASSSRQPGTDTQYF

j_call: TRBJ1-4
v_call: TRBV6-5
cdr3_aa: CASSYSTTGGKLFF

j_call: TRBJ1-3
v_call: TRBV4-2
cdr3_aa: CASSPWYSGGGNTIYF

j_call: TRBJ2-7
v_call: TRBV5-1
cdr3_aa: CASSREGRDEQYF

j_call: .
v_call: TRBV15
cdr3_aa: CATSRDWIGTGTGNEQYF